The subject of this entry is one T cell receptor (beta chain). These data come from a study of cytotoxic CD8 clonotypes in ibrutinib-treated CLL. The table came from immunoSEQ multiplex PCR; TCRdb's copy has only in-frame clones and leaves some out. The table records fewer than 150,000 clones, around 84% of them present only once. Per the germline V gene, CDR1 is SGHKS and CDR2 is YYEKEE (reference sequence). The CDR3 is 14 residues long. The V gene lost 0 bases and the J gene lost 1 base, with 8 bases spanning the gap. Sequenced material: PBMCs, taken after 24 months of ibrutinib treatment. The receptor comes from a human donor with chronic lymphocytic leukemia. V is TRBV5-5 and J is TRBJ2-7, with unresolved D. The CDR3 region is CASSLAGLSYEQYF. In DNA form, the CDR3 reads TGTGCCAGCAGCTTGGCCGGCTTATCCTACGAGCAGTACTTC.